These 30 T cell receptor beta chains were sequenced from one sample in a study of CD8 T cells in Susac syndrome. cDNA came from around 0.54 to 1 ug RNA primed by random hexamers. MiXCR, applied by TCRdb to the immunoSEQ multiplex PCR reads, yields one record per CDR3 protein. The profile shows roughly 44,000 distinct CDR3 sequences, 80% to 95% of them singletons. Sequencing was carried out using CD8+ T cells from PBMCs. The receptors stem from a human donor in good health.

The chain couples TRBV28 to TRBJ1-2, with D hard to call. This CDR3 spans 15 amino acids. Looked up from germline, CDR1 is MDHEN and CDR2 is SYDVKM. V was pared by 5 bases and J by 2 bases, with 15 bases between. Here the CDR3 reads CASSGPPQRNYGYTF. The CDR3 bases are TGTGCCAGCAGTGGACCACCCCAGAGAAACTATGGCTACACCTTC.

The chain employs TRBV14 and TRBJ2-7, with 12 bases that match TRBD2. The CDR3 is made up of 16 amino acids. Germline V gene lookup returns CDR1 SGHDN and CDR2 FVKESK. V dropped 5 bases and J dropped 3; count of bases not matched to a gene: 8. The CDR3 region is CASSSLAGGVLYEQYF. In DNA, the CDR3 is TGTGCCAGCAGCTCACTAGCGGGAGGTGTACTCTACGAGCAGTACTTC.

The chain carries TRBV13 and TRBJ2-3; D is unresolved. Per the germline V gene, CDR1 is PRHDT and CDR2 is FYEKMQ (reference sequence). This CDR3 spans 13 amino acids. V was pared by 4 bases and J by 9 bases, with 14 bases between. The CDR3 sequence is CASSSRIGRTQYF. The CDR3 DNA sequence: TGTGCCAGCAGCTCCCGAATAGGTAGAACGCAGTATTTT.

The chain combines TRBV11-1 with TRBJ1-5; D is unresolved. The V gene's germline CDR1 is SGHAT and CDR2 FQDESV (reference sequence). Trimming cost V 5 bases and J 0 bases, with 5 bases left between them. The CDR3 covers 13 residues. As DNA, the CDR3 is TGTGCCAGCAGCCTGCATAGCAATCAGCCCCAGCATTTT. Translation: CASSLHSNQPQHF.

The rearrangement uses TRBV10-3 and TRBJ2-1; D uncertain. Germline-derived CDR1 and CDR2 are ENHRY and SYGVKD. The CDR3 loop spans 12 amino acids. The germline V and J ends were trimmed by 7 bases and 5 bases, with 9 bases remaining between them. CDR3 residues: CAIIGQDNEQFF. CDR3 nucleotide sequence: TGTGCCATCATAGGCCAGGACAATGAGCAGTTCTTC.

This chain connects TRBV28 to TRBJ2-3; D is unclear. This CDR3 is built from 13 residues. CDR1 is MDHEN and CDR2 is SYDVKM in the germline V gene. V was trimmed by 4 bases and J by 2 bases, leaving 7 bases between them. The CDR3 nucleotides read TGTGCCAGCAGTTCTGGGGTCACAGATACGCAGTATTTT. Translation: CASSSGVTDTQYF. Full variable domain (missing parts from reference TRBV28 and TRBJ2-3): DVKVTQSSRYLVKRTGEKVFLECVQDMDHENMFWYRQDPGLGLRLIYFSYDVKMKEKGDIPEGYSVSREKKERFSLILESASTNQTSMYLCASSSGVTDTQYFGPGTRLTVL.

The chain's CDR3 is CASSLGQGITTQYF. CDR3 DNA: TGTGCCAGCAGCTTAGGACAGGGGATCACGACCCAGTACTTC. The chain is built from TRBV7-9 and TRBJ2-5; 8 bases are a match to TRBD1. The germline CDR1 and CDR2 sequences are SEHNR and FQNEAQ (reference sequence). CDR3 length: 14 residues. With 1 base clipped from V and 7 bases from J, the junction kept 5 bases outside the gene matches.

The genes are TRBV19 and TRBJ2-2; unclear D gene. CDR3 length equals 16 residues. Germline CDR1 is LNHDA and CDR2 is SQIVND (reference sequence). The ends were cut back, 0 bases at V and 0 bases at J, with 8 bases in the middle. Here the CDR3 DNA reads TGTGCCAGTAGTATAGATGGCCATGCGAACACCGGGGAGCTGTTTTTT. Protein: CASSIDGHANTGELFF.

The chain combines TRBV15 with TRBJ2-2; D gene unclear. V shed 0 bases and J shed 6 bases, with 14 bases lying between them. This CDR3 is built from 16 residues. CDR1 is LNHNV and CDR2 is YYDKDF in the germline V gene (reference sequence). CDR3 nucleotides: TGTGCCACCAGCAGAGATTACTCCCCTGGCCCCGGGGAGCTGTTTTTT. Translation gives CATSRDYSPGPGELFF.

This chain links TRBV3-1 with TRBJ2-2; tentatively, D is TRBD2 (6 bases). CDR1 is LGHDT, CDR2 YNNKEL, per germline (reference sequence). V was pared by 1 base and J by 6 bases, with 9 bases between. The CDR3 length is 14 residues. Here the CDR3 DNA reads TGTGCCAGCAGCCAAGCGGAGGGCGCCGGGGAGCTGTTTTTT. This encodes CASSQAEGAGELFF.

This clonotype was observed once. The genes are TRBV2 and TRBJ1-1; D gene unclear. With 2 bases removed from V and 1 base from J, the gap between germline ends came to 5 bases. Per the germline V gene, CDR1 is SNHLY and CDR2 is FYNNEI. The CDR3 has 13 residues. For the CDR3, the DNA is TGTGCCAGCAGTGAATATCGGAACACTGAAGCTTTCTTT. This sequence encodes CASSEYRNTEAFF.

V usage is TRBV28 and J usage is TRBJ1-5, with 7 bases lining up with TRBD1. The CDR3 consists of 16 residues. CDR1 and CDR2 from the germline V gene are MDHEN and SYDVKM. V shed 4 bases, J shed 0 bases, and the junction held 6 bases outside the gene matches. The CDR3 reads CASSWPGQFSNQPQHF. In DNA form, the CDR3 reads TGTGCCAGCAGTTGGCCGGGACAGTTTAGCAATCAGCCCCAGCATTTT.

J is TRBJ2-7 and V is TRBV7-9; 10 bases align to TRBD1. Trimming at V came to 4 bases and at J to 12 bases, leaving 6 bases not matched to a gene. The CDR3 totals 12 residues. Looked up from germline, CDR1 is SEHNR and CDR2 is FQNEAQ (reference sequence). CDR3 in amino acids: CASSSGTGVSYF. Here the CDR3 DNA reads TGTGCCAGCAGCTCCGGGACAGGGGTTTCGTACTTC.

V gene TRBV5-4 combines with J gene TRBJ2-7, with D tentatively TRBD1 or TRBD2 (5 bases each). V was shortened by 6 bases and J by 2 bases, with 12 bases between the two germline ends. Germline V gene data show CDR1 as SGHNT and CDR2 as YYREEE (reference sequence). This CDR3 comprises 13 residues. CDR3 residues: CASTSGDAYEQYF. The CDR3 DNA reads as TGTGCCAGCACCTCCGGGGACGCCTACGAGCAGTACTTC. The entire variable domain, with the rest obtained from reference TRBV5-4 and TRBJ2-7, is as follows: ETGVTQSPTHLIKTRGQQVTLRCSSQSGHNTVSWYQQALGQGPQFIFQYYREEENGRGNFPPRFSGLQFPNYSSELNVNALELDDSALYLCASTSGDAYEQYFGPGTRLTVT.

The CDR3 here is CASSPPAAAIKSSYNEQFF. CDR3 DNA sequence: TGTGCCAGCAGCCCCCCCGCCGCGGCCATAAAGAGCTCCTACAATGAGCAGTTCTTC. The genes are TRBV28 and TRBJ2-1; unclear D gene. This CDR3 is 19 amino acids long. Germline V lookup: CDR1 MDHEN, CDR2 SYDVKM. The V end was cut by 6 bases, the J end by 0 bases, with 24 bases between.

V usage is TRBV29-1 and J usage is TRBJ2-5; D is possibly TRBD1 or TRBD2 (5 bases each). CDR3 size: 11 residues. V lost 1 base and J lost 10, with 10 bases in between. The germline CDR1 and CDR2 sequences are SQVTM and ANQGSEA. In nucleotides, the CDR3 is TGCAGCGTTGAAGGAGGGGTGGGCCAGTACTTC. It translates to CSVEGGVGQYF. The full variable domain, with the rest looked up from reference TRBV29-1 and TRBJ2-5, is SAVISQKPSRDICQRGTSLTIQCQVDSQVTMMFWYRQQPGQSLTLIATANQGSEATYESGFVIDKFPISRPNLTFSTLTVSNMSPEDSSIYLCSVEGGVGQYFGPGTRLLVL.

CDR3 nucleotide sequence: TGCGCCAGCAGCAACAGGGGCTACGAGCAGTACTTC. Protein: CASSNRGYEQYF. This chain connects TRBV5-1 to TRBJ2-7; 7 positions agree with TRBD1. In germline, CDR1 is SGHRS, CDR2 YFSETQ. The length of the CDR3 is 12 residues. Trimming at V came to 4 bases and at J to 3 bases, leaving 1 base not matched to a gene.

V usage is TRBV13 and J usage is TRBJ2-3, with unresolved D. This CDR3 is 14 amino acids long. V was cut by 0 bases and J by 3 bases, with 7 bases left in between. The germline CDR1 and CDR2 sequences are PRHDT and FYEKMQ (reference sequence). CDR3 in amino acids: CASSLGLGTDTQYF. The CDR3, as DNA: TGTGCCAGCAGCTTAGGCCTGGGAACAGATACGCAGTATTTT. Using reference TRBV13 and TRBJ2-3 for the parts outside the CDR3, the full variable domain is AAGVIQSPRHLIKEKRETATLKCYPIPRHDTVYWYQQGPGQDPQFLISFYEKMQSDKGSIPDRFSAQQFSDYHSELNMSSLELGDSALYFCASSLGLGTDTQYFGPGTRLTVL.

V usage is TRBV7-9 and J usage is TRBJ2-7; TRBD2 aligns across 9 bases. The CDR3 is 14 residues long. V shed 5 bases and J 3 bases; nucleotides not matched to a gene: 5. Looked up from germline, CDR1 is SEHNR and CDR2 is FQNEAQ (reference sequence). The CDR3 nucleotides are TGTGCCAGCAGCCACTCACTAGCGGGCTACGAGCAGTACTTC. Amino acid sequence: CASSHSLAGYEQYF.

This clonotype has just one count. The chain couples TRBV27 to TRBJ2-7; 11 bases map to TRBD2. The CDR3 length is 14 residues. Unmatched junction bases numbered 9, after V lost 8 bases and J lost 6 bases. Germline loops: CDR1 MNHEY, CDR2 SMNVEV (reference sequence). CDR3 bases: TGTGCCAGCTGGCCGGGACTAGCGGAAAGCGAGCAGTACTTC. Amino acid sequence: CASWPGLAESEQYF.

V and J are TRBV28 and TRBJ1-5; tentative D call: TRBD1 (5 bases). Germline CDR1 reads MDHEN; CDR2 reads SYDVKM. The V end was cut by 5 bases, the J end by 0 bases, with 8 bases between. CDR3 size: 14 residues. This chain's CDR3 is CASSPGISNQPQHF. The CDR3 coding sequence is TGTGCCAGCAGTCCAGGGATTAGCAATCAGCCCCAGCATTTT.

This chain links TRBV9 with TRBJ2-1; 7 bases match TRBD2. This CDR3 is built from 14 residues. The germline V gene encodes CDR1 SGDLS and CDR2 YYNGEE. The V and J ends lost 4 bases and 9 bases, in that order; junction bases with no gene match: 10. The CDR3 loop reads CASSPWGEGGEQFF. The CDR3 DNA sequence: TGTGCCAGCAGCCCCTGGGGGGAGGGAGGTGAGCAGTTCTTC.

The rearrangement uses TRBV29-1 and TRBJ2-7; maybe TRBD2 (6 bases). Trimming pared 7 bases from V and 3 bases from J, leaving 13 bases between. The CDR3 has 12 amino acids. The V gene's germline CDR1 is SQVTM and CDR2 ANQGSEA. The CDR3, as DNA: TGCAGCGGGAAGACCGGGAGCTACGAGCAGTACTTC. It specifies CSGKTGSYEQYF.

The chain joins TRBV18 to TRBJ2-7; D remains ambiguous. Germline loops: CDR1 KGHSH, CDR2 LQKENI. There are 12 residues in the CDR3. The germline V and J ends were trimmed by 3 bases and 3 bases, with 6 bases remaining between them. Written as DNA, the CDR3 is TGTGCCAGCTCACCCGACAACTACGAGCAGTACTTC. Its protein product is CASSPDNYEQYF.

The V call is TRBV19, the J call TRBJ2-5; tentative D call: TRBD2 (5 bases). The V gene's germline CDR1 is LNHDA and CDR2 SQIVND (reference sequence). This CDR3 comprises 15 residues. V lost 5 bases, J lost 5 bases, and 18 bases lay in between. As DNA, the CDR3 is TGTGCCAGTAGTGCCGGGTTTTCCTCGGGGGAGACCCAGTACTTC. It encodes CASSAGFSSGETQYF. The entire variable domain, with the rest obtained from reference TRBV19 and TRBJ2-5, is as follows: DGGITQSPKYLFRKEGQNVTLSCEQNLNHDAMYWYRQDPGQGLRLIYYSQIVNDFQKGDIAEGYSVSREKKESFPLTVTSAQKNPTAFYLCASSAGFSSGETQYFGPGTRLLVL.

The chain carries TRBV19 and TRBJ2-7; either TRBD1 or TRBD2 may supply D (6 bases each). The CDR3 is 15 residues long. CDR1 LNHDA and CDR2 SQIVND come from the germline V gene (reference sequence). V dropped 2 bases and J dropped 4 bases, with 15 bases sitting between them. This chain's CDR3 is CASSITGAIEYEQYF. In nucleotides, the CDR3 is TGTGCCAGTAGTATAACGGGGGCAATTGAATACGAGCAGTACTTC.

Comments on this clonotype: Mismatch with germline at one junction end may stem from a read error. The rearrangement links TRBV7-9 to TRBJ2-1, with a possible D match to TRBD2 (6 bases). Per germline, CDR1 SEHNR and CDR2 FQNEAQ (reference sequence). The CDR3 sequence is 12 residues long. The CDR3 bases are TGTGCCAGCAGCCTGGCGGGACTCCCAAGGGTCTTC. Protein product: CASSLAGLPRVF.

The chain is built from TRBV2 and TRBJ2-7; maybe TRBD1 (6 bases). CDR3 length equals 13 residues. V lost 7 bases, J lost 6 bases, and 16 bases lay in between. Germline CDR1 reads SNHLY; CDR2 reads FYNNEI. CDR3 residues: CASTQRSRGEQYF. The DNA of the CDR3 is TGTGCCAGCACCCAGAGGTCCAGGGGCGAGCAGTACTTC.

The chain links TRBV28 to TRBJ2-7, with a tentative D call TRBD1 (5 bases). The CDR3 totals 10 residues. In germline, CDR1 is MDHEN, CDR2 SYDVKM. V lost 8 bases, J lost 6 bases, and 8 bases lay in between. In DNA, the CDR3 is TGTGCCAGCGGGGCGTCCGAGCAGTACTTC. This encodes CASGASEQYF.

V and J are TRBV7-9 and TRBJ2-1; D unclear. The CDR3 covers 17 residues. Germline V gene lookup returns CDR1 SEHNR and CDR2 FQNEAQ (reference sequence). The germline V and J ends were trimmed by 5 bases and 10 bases, with 27 bases remaining between them. The CDR3 loop reads CASSPHSTEIGSGEQFF. In DNA form, the CDR3 reads TGTGCCAGCAGCCCACATTCTACTGAGATTGGGTCCGGCGAGCAGTTCTTC.